Sequencing of this TCR beta chain was carried out in a study of cytomegalovirus exposure and HLA in healthy donors. Points from the study as a whole: TCR beta chains numbering approximately 150 were designated cytomegalovirus-associated. It is likely that the observed cluster of highly shared sequence variants was a sequencing artifact.

A multiplex PCR was run with 60 Vbeta primers and 13 Jbeta primers. Only in-frame clones appear in the TCRdb table, and some are missing; sequencing was by immunoSEQ multiplex PCR. There are around 40,000 clones in the sample, with 1% to 1.5% held by the top ten. For this clone: Its matching antigen is unknown. At one end, the junction sequence differs from germline, possibly due to a read error.

The CDR3 totals 14 residues. Germline CDR1 and CDR2: ENHRY and SYGVKD. Sequencing was performed on PBMCs. This TCR came from a man aged 25-40 years in good health and CMV-seronegative. The chain has TRBV10-3 and TRBJ2-7; the D gene is possibly TRBD1 (6 bases). The CDR3 DNA is TGTGCCATCGGTGAGACAGGCAACTCCTACGAGCAGTACTTC. Translated, it gives CAIGETGNSYEQYF.